The 18 T cell receptor beta chains below all came from one sample that was sequenced in a study of vaccination effects on CD4 cells after COVID-19. The antigens for these receptors are not known. Within the ViraFEST assay, antigen-specific CD4+ T cells underwent expansion with viral peptide pools prior to sequencing. CD4+ T cells were isolated after around 10 days of culture. The study found no prior SARS-CoV-2 infection in the vaccine recipients, who tested negative for nucleocapsid antibodies. Using immunoSEQ multiplex PCR, the repertoire was profiled, and TCRdb retains in-frame clones only, with some absent. The sample has 35,000 to 55,000 clones, roughly 79% seen once; the top ten hold 10% to 12%. The source material was CD4+ T cells from PBMCs cultured with SARS-CoV-2 spike peptides, sampled before COVID-19 vaccination. These receptors all stem from a human donor who received a COVID-19 vaccine.

This chain joins TRBV6-1 and TRBJ1-3; D is unresolved. CDR3 length equals 16 residues. Germline CDR1 MNHNS, CDR2 SASEGT. V was pared by 2 bases and J by 0 bases, with 11 bases between. This CDR3 is CASSERAASSGNTIYF. Written as DNA, the CDR3 is TGTGCCAGCAGTGAACGGGCGGCGAGCTCTGGAAACACCATATATTTT.

The J gene is TRBJ1-5, the V gene TRBV6-5; no clear D. The CDR3 is made up of 15 amino acids. With 6 bases removed from V and 4 bases from J, the gap between germline ends came to 16 bases. CDR1 and CDR2 (germline): MNHEY, SVGAGI. The CDR3 region is CASSLNGVGNQPQHF. CDR3 bases: TGTGCCAGCAGCCTTAACGGGGTCGGGAATCAGCCCCAGCATTTT.

The J gene is TRBJ2-3, the V gene TRBV9, with 15 bases fitting TRBD2. The CDR3 runs to 19 residues. Germline assignment: CDR1 SGDLS and CDR2 YYNGEE. The J segment lost 0 bases and the V segment lost 2 bases, leaving 7 bases of the junction unmatched. This CDR3 is CASSVRTSGGDTSTDTQYF. The CDR3 nucleotides read TGTGCCAGCAGCGTTCGGACTAGCGGGGGGGACACTAGCACAGATACGCAGTATTTT.

The chain links TRBV18 to TRBJ1-2; a possible D gene is TRBD1 (6 bases). The germline CDR1 and CDR2 sequences are KGHSH and LQKENI. CDR3 size: 15 residues. With 2 bases removed from V and 1 base from J, the gap between germline ends came to 11 bases. The CDR3 DNA reads TGTGCCAGCTCACCAATACGGGACAATAACTATGGCTACACCTTC. This sequence encodes CASSPIRDNNYGYTF.

The CDR3 nucleotides read TGCGCCAGCAGCTTACTTCCTGCGGGGCCGGCCTACAATGAGCAGTTCTTC. Amino acids: CASSLLPAGPAYNEQFF. V usage is TRBV5-1 and J usage is TRBJ2-1; D perhaps matches TRBD2 (6 bases). V gave up 2 bases and J gave up 2 bases, with 17 bases separating them. The CDR3 has 17 residues. Germline V gene data show CDR1 as SGHRS and CDR2 as YFSETQ.

This sequence joins TRBV10-1 and TRBJ2-2, with D hard to call. Per the germline V gene, CDR1 is WNHNN and CDR2 is SYGVQD (reference sequence). The length of the CDR3 is 14 residues. Trimming took 2 bases from V and 6 from J, leaving 10 bases between them. The CDR3 protein is CASSEDRRPGELFF. The DNA of the CDR3 is TGCGCCAGCAGTGAGGACCGTAGGCCCGGGGAGCTGTTTTTT.

The chain combines TRBV6-5 with TRBJ1-2; 8 positions match TRBD1. This CDR3 spans 13 amino acids. Germline CDR1 and CDR2: MNHEY and SVGAGI. Trimming cost V 4 bases and J 4 bases; bases outside gene matches: 2. The chain's CDR3 is CASSFDRGYGYTF. CDR3 DNA: TGTGCCAGCAGTTTCGACAGGGGCTATGGCTACACCTTC.

V gene TRBV6-5 combines with J gene TRBJ2-3; D may be TRBD1 or TRBD2 (6 bases each). Looked up from germline, CDR1 is MNHEY and CDR2 is SVGAGI. V shed 6 bases and J shed 1 base, with 11 bases lying between them. There are 14 residues in the CDR3. CDR3 sequence: CASRLRGGTDTQYF. The CDR3 DNA sequence: TGTGCCAGCAGGCTAAGGGGGGGCACAGATACGCAGTATTTT.

The chain has TRBV7-2 and TRBJ2-3; possible D gene TRBD2, 6 bases. Per germline, CDR1 SGHTA and CDR2 FQGNSA. V dropped 1 base and J dropped 2 bases, with 10 bases sitting between them. The CDR3 has 15 residues. The CDR3 region is CASSLGLVHTDTQYF. The CDR3 bases are TGTGCCAGCAGCTTAGGACTAGTGCACACAGATACGCAGTATTTT.

V is TRBV5-5 and J is TRBJ2-1, with TRBD2 identical over 11 bases. In germline, CDR1 is SGHKS, CDR2 YYEKEE (reference sequence). The CDR3 sequence is 14 residues long. V dropped 2 bases and J dropped 6; count of bases not matched to a gene: 1. The CDR3 DNA sequence: TGTGCCAGCAGCTTTAGCGGGGGGGCCAATGAGCAGTTCTTC. It is translated as CASSFSGGANEQFF. The full variable domain, with the rest looked up from reference TRBV5-5 and TRBJ2-1, is DAGVTQSPTHLIKTRGQQVTLRCSPISGHKSVSWYQQVLGQGPQFIFQYYEKEERGRGNFPDRFSARQFPNYSSELNVNALLLGDSALYLCASSFSGGANEQFFGPGTRLTVL.

V gene TRBV5-1 combines with J gene TRBJ2-1, with 13 bases identical to TRBD2. The CDR3 loop spans 17 amino acids. The V segment lost 0 bases and the J segment 8 bases; nucleotides outside the gene matches: 8. CDR1 is SGHRS and CDR2 is YFSETQ in the germline V gene. The CDR3 DNA follows: TGCGCCAGCAGCTTGGTAGGGGGACTAGCGGGGTTTCATGAGCAGTTCTTC. Protein product: CASSLVGGLAGFHEQFF.

The chain couples TRBV5-1 to TRBJ2-5; the match to TRBD2 covers 10 bases. V was clipped by 4 bases and J by 2 bases; unmatched bases: 8. The germline CDR1 and CDR2 sequences are SGHRS and YFSETQ. The CDR3 consists of 16 residues. The DNA for the CDR3 is TGCGCCAGCAGCCTTAGTATTAGCGGGGGGCAAGAGACCCAGTACTTC. This translates into CASSLSISGGQETQYF.

The chain has TRBV5-5 and TRBJ2-5; maybe TRBD1 (6 bases). The CDR3 runs 15 residues. The germline CDR1 and CDR2 sequences are SGHKS and YYEKEE (reference sequence). The V end was cut by 5 bases, the J end by 1 base, with 15 bases between. The CDR3 protein is CASRFRQVSQETQYF. CDR3 sequence (DNA): TGTGCCAGCAGGTTTCGACAGGTCTCCCAAGAGACCCAGTACTTC. The variable domain in full, with the rest retrieved from reference TRBV5-5 and TRBJ2-5, is DAGVTQSPTHLIKTRGQQVTLRCSPISGHKSVSWYQQVLGQGPQFIFQYYEKEERGRGNFPDRFSARQFPNYSSELNVNALLLGDSALYLCASRFRQVSQETQYFGPGTRLLVL.

This chain links TRBV2 with TRBJ2-5; D unresolved. Trimming took off 8 bases at V and 7 bases at J, with 17 bases between the two ends. CDR1 is SNHLY, CDR2 FYNNEI, per germline. The CDR3 contains 13 residues. The DNA of the CDR3 is TGTGCCAGCGCGGCGATGCTAGGAGCGACCCAGTACTTC. Protein sequence: CASAAMLGATQYF.

The table lists this clone with a count of one. The chain joins TRBV24-1 to TRBJ1-2; a weak D match, TRBD1 (5 bases). The CDR3 extends over 14 amino acids. V was clipped by 6 bases and J by 2 bases, with 12 bases between them. Germline CDR1 and CDR2: KGHDR and SFDVKD. The CDR3 DNA follows: TGTGCCACCAGTTCTCCGGGGCCAAACTATGGCTACACCTTC. Its translation is CATSSPGPNYGYTF.

The count of this clone is one. V is TRBV5-1 and J is TRBJ2-5; 8 bases are shared with TRBD1. CDR1 SGHRS and CDR2 YFSETQ come from the germline V gene. CDR3 length: 15 amino acids. Unmatched junction bases numbered 10, after V lost 4 bases and J lost 5 bases. The DNA for the CDR3 is TGCGCCAGCAGCCCGGGACGACAGGGGTTCGAGACCCAGTACTTC. Translation gives CASSPGRQGFETQYF.

This clone was counted once. The chain recombines TRBV27 with TRBJ1-1; D ambiguous. V dropped 1 base and J dropped 4 bases, with 13 bases sitting between them. The CDR3 totals 15 residues. Per germline, CDR1 MNHEY and CDR2 SMNVEV (reference sequence). DNA of the CDR3: TGTGCCAGCAGTTTATTTTTCCGAAAAAGCACTGAAGCTTTCTTT. Its protein is CASSLFFRKSTEAFF.

The rearrangement links TRBV6-6 to TRBJ2-1, with TRBD1 as a possible D gene (6 bases). The CDR3 extends over 15 amino acids. CDR1 MNHNY and CDR2 SVGAGI come from the germline V gene (reference sequence). Trimming pared 8 bases from V and 1 base from J, leaving 15 bases between. The CDR3 nucleotides read TGTGCCAGCGCAAGCCGAACAGGGTCCTACAATGAGCAGTTCTTC. Its translation is CASASRTGSYNEQFF.